Each of the 30 T cell receptor beta chains below was sequenced from the same sample in a study of Ad26.COV2.S vaccination and SARS-CoV-2 variants. Produced via immunoSEQ multiplex PCR; TCRdb's table is partial and in-frame only. Altogether about 180,000 clones are present, around nine tenths being singletons, with the ten largest covering roughly 6%. The sequenced sample was peripheral blood, obtained after recovery from COVID-19. The receptors were sampled from a human donor who had recovered from COVID-19.

The V call is TRBV28, the J call TRBJ2-7, with D perhaps TRBD1 (5 bases). This CDR3 has 13 amino acids. V was clipped by 9 bases and J by 2 bases, with 14 bases between them. From germline, CDR1 is MDHEN and CDR2 SYDVKM. CDR3 region: CASQGISAYEQYF. As DNA, the CDR3 is TGTGCCAGTCAGGGTATATCGGCCTACGAGCAGTACTTC.

The gene calls are TRBV9 and TRBJ2-2, with a weak D call TRBD2 (6 bases). The ends were cut back, 3 bases at V and 6 bases at J, with 15 bases in the middle. The length of the CDR3 is 15 residues. Per the germline V gene, CDR1 is SGDLS and CDR2 is YYNGEE. This CDR3 reads CASSGPSEGAGELFF. The CDR3 coding sequence is TGTGCCAGCAGCGGTCCTAGCGAAGGGGCCGGGGAGCTGTTTTTT.

In its sample, this clone was seen a few times. CDR3 sequence: CASSRIGTGNTGELFF. CDR3 bases: TGTGCCAGCAGCCGCATCGGGACAGGGAACACCGGGGAGCTGTTTTTT. The chain links TRBV3-1 (or the pseudogene TRBV3-2) to TRBJ2-2; 8 nucleotides agree with TRBD1. The CDR3 length is 16 residues. With 4 bases clipped from V and 1 base from J, the junction kept 5 bases outside the gene matches. Germline V gene data show CDR1 as LGHDT and CDR2 as YNNKEL (reference sequence).

V usage is TRBV5-6 and J usage is TRBJ1-2, with D hard to call. V gave up 0 bases and J gave up 2 bases, with 8 bases separating them. The CDR3 is made up of 14 amino acids. CDR1 is SGHDT, CDR2 YYEEEE, per germline. The CDR3 region is CASSLAGVNYGYTF. The DNA of the CDR3 is TGTGCCAGCAGCTTGGCCGGAGTAAACTATGGCTACACCTTC.

The chain employs TRBV7-9 and TRBJ2-1; D unresolved. Germline CDR1 SEHNR, CDR2 FQNEAQ (reference sequence). Trimming left V 1 base short and J 8 bases short, with 12 bases between. The CDR3 consists of 14 residues. The CDR3 nucleotides read TGTGCCAGCAGCTTAGGTGGACGTCGGGATGAGCAGTTCTTC. This gives the protein CASSLGGRRDEQFF.

Remarks on this clone: This CDR3 is also generated by other DNA sequences in the sample. The chain couples TRBV9 to TRBJ1-2; 12 bases are a match to TRBD1. V lost 3 bases and J lost 3; bases outside the gene matches: 3. CDR1 and CDR2 from the germline V gene are SGDLS and YYNGEE. The length of the CDR3 is 15 residues. The CDR3 sequence is CASSAGTGGDYGYTF. CDR3 coding DNA: TGTGCCAGCAGCGCTGGGACAGGGGGCGACTATGGCTACACCTTC.

This sequence joins TRBV3-1 (or the pseudogene TRBV3-2) and TRBJ2-7; D tentatively fits TRBD1 or TRBD2 (5 bases each). With 3 bases removed from V and 3 bases from J, the gap between germline ends came to 21 bases. Germline CDR1 and CDR2: LGHDT and YNNKEL (reference sequence). This CDR3 is built from 17 residues. Here the CDR3 DNA reads TGTGCCAGCAGCCATGGGTTCTTGTGGGGGACCGACTACGAGCAGTACTTC. This translates into CASSHGFLWGTDYEQYF.

The chain combines TRBV4-2 with TRBJ2-1; 10 bases agree with TRBD2. From germline, CDR1 is LGHNA and CDR2 YNFKEQ. The CDR3 contains 17 residues. Trimming took 0 bases from V and 6 from J; bases not matched to a gene: 8. Here the CDR3 reads CASSQDLRAGGLNEQFF. The CDR3, as DNA: TGTGCCAGCAGCCAAGATCTTCGAGCGGGAGGGCTCAATGAGCAGTTCTTC.

This clone was observed a handful of times. The chain employs TRBV19 and TRBJ1-4; TRBD1 is a possible D gene (5 bases). Trimming pared 3 bases from V and 8 bases from J, leaving 16 bases between. Germline V gene sequence: CDR1 LNHDA, CDR2 SQIVND (reference sequence). This CDR3 region has 15 residues. CDR3 bases: TGTGCCAGTAGTATGGGTTTGGGGCAGCCCGAAAAACTGTTTTTT. Its translation: CASSMGLGQPEKLFF. Using reference TRBV19 and TRBJ1-4 for the parts outside the CDR3, the full variable domain is DGGITQSPKYLFRKEGQNVTLSCEQNLNHDAMYWYRQDPGQGLRLIYYSQIVNDFQKGDIAEGYSVSREKKESFPLTVTSAQKNPTAFYLCASSMGLGQPEKLFFGSGTQLSVL.

V usage is TRBV6-5 and J usage is TRBJ2-3, with a weak D call TRBD1 (6 bases). V was pared by 8 bases and J by 7 bases, with 13 bases between. Germline V gene sequence: CDR1 MNHEY, CDR2 SVGAGI. The CDR3 covers 12 residues. The DNA of the CDR3 is TGTGCCAGCGGAGAGGGGACATATACGCAGTATTTT. Protein: CASGEGTYTQYF.

This clone is a singleton in its sample. This chain uses TRBV2 with TRBJ2-4; D call uncertain. The germline gives CDR1 SNHLY, CDR2 FYNNEI. V lost 3 bases, J lost 2 bases, and 5 bases lay in between. The CDR3 is 13 amino acids. The CDR3 spells CASSDIPKNIQYF. For the CDR3, the DNA is TGTGCCAGCAGTGATATACCCAAAAACATTCAGTACTTC.

The rearrangement joins TRBV18 to TRBJ2-5, with 8 bases lining up with TRBD2. The germline CDR1 and CDR2 sequences are KGHSH and LQKENI. V shed 3 bases, J shed 4 bases, and the junction held 16 bases outside the gene matches. This CDR3 has 18 amino acids. The CDR3 reads CASSPLLMVAGRGETQYF. The CDR3, as DNA: TGTGCCAGCTCACCCCTCTTGATGGTAGCGGGAAGGGGAGAGACCCAGTACTTC.

The V gene is TRBV29-1, the J gene TRBJ2-1; the D gene could be TRBD1 or TRBD2 (7 bases each). This CDR3 comprises 12 residues. Germline CDR1 reads SQVTM; CDR2 reads ANQGSEA. With 6 bases removed from V and 7 bases from J, the gap between germline ends came to 13 bases. CDR3 sequence reads: CSVNRGGNEQFF. CDR3 in DNA: TGCAGCGTCAACAGGGGAGGGAATGAGCAGTTCTTC.

This clone appeared a single time. The chain has TRBV4-1 and TRBJ2-6; 7 positions match TRBD1. V shed 7 bases and J 1 base; nucleotides not matched to a gene: 7. The germline CDR1 and CDR2 sequences are MGHRA and YSYEKL. The CDR3 loop spans 16 amino acids. The CDR3 DNA is TGCGCCAGCAAGGACAGGATATTTTCTGGGGCCAACGTCCTGACTTTC. Protein: CASKDRIFSGANVLTF.

This clone was recorded once. V is TRBV6-1 and J is TRBJ2-7, with D unresolved. There are 12 residues in the CDR3. Germline-derived CDR1 and CDR2 are MNHNS and SASEGT. V shed 1 base and J shed 3 bases, with 4 bases lying between them. This CDR3 reads CASSEGYYEQYF. CDR3 DNA sequence: TGTGCCAGCAGTGAAGGGTACTACGAGCAGTACTTC.

The chain couples TRBV7-8 to TRBJ2-7; D may be TRBD2 (7 bases). V lost 5 bases and J 7 bases, leaving 21 bases between the germline ends. Germline CDR1 is SGHVS and CDR2 is FQNEAQ. The length of the CDR3 is 15 residues. CDR3 residues: CASSPWGGPSGEQYF. In DNA form, the CDR3 reads TGTGCCAGCAGCCCATGGGGGGGCCCCAGCGGGGAGCAGTACTTC. Looking up the rest from reference TRBV7-8 and TRBJ2-7 gives the full variable domain: GAGVSQSPRYKVAKRGQDVALRCDPISGHVSLFWYQQALGQGPEFLTYFQNEAQLDKSGLPSDRFFAERPEGSVSTLKIQRTQQEDSAVYLCASSPWGGPSGEQYFGPGTRLTVT.

CDR3 DNA: TGCGCCAGCAGCTCGCCCCAGGGGGTTCCGCACCATGAGCAGTTCTTC. Translation gives CASSSPQGVPHHEQFF. This chain uses TRBV5-1 with TRBJ2-1; 7 positions match TRBD1. The CDR3 has 16 amino acids. Germline CDR1 reads SGHRS; CDR2 reads YFSETQ. The J segment lost 8 bases and the V segment lost 3 bases, leaving 14 bases of the junction unmatched.

V and J are TRBV5-8 and TRBJ2-1, with TRBD2 matching over 7 bases. The CDR3 extends over 16 amino acids. Germline V gives CDR1 SGHTS, CDR2 YDEGEE. J lost 12 bases, V lost 0 bases, and 15 bases had no gene match. The CDR3 nucleotides read TGTGCCAGCAGCTTGGGGGGGGGACTCGCTGCCTTAGCGCAGTTCTTC. Residues: CASSLGGGLAALAQFF.

J is TRBJ2-5 and V is TRBV28; D uncertain. This CDR3 spans 13 amino acids. Germline CDR1 reads MDHEN; CDR2 reads SYDVKM. Trimming took off 6 bases at V and 5 bases at J, with 13 bases between the two ends. CDR3 protein: CASSVSPPETQYF. CDR3 in DNA: TGTGCCAGCAGCGTAAGCCCGCCCGAGACCCAGTACTTC. The complete variable domain, with remaining parts taken from reference TRBV28 and TRBJ2-5, reads DVKVTQSSRYLVKRTGEKVFLECVQDMDHENMFWYRQDPGLGLRLIYFSYDVKMKEKGDIPEGYSVSREKKERFSLILESASTNQTSMYLCASSVSPPETQYFGPGTRLLVL.

The genes are TRBV14 and TRBJ2-1; D might be TRBD1 or TRBD2, each matching 5 bases. This CDR3 region has 15 residues. Germline CDR1 reads SGHDN; CDR2 reads FVKESK. V shed 1 base and J shed 6 bases, with 13 bases lying between them. The CDR3, as DNA: TGTGCCAGCAGCCAAGGACGTGCGAGGGGCAATGAGCAGTTCTTC. This codes for CASSQGRARGNEQFF.

This clone was seen only once. This chain links TRBV3-1 (or the pseudogene TRBV3-2) with TRBJ2-4; 9 nucleotides line up with TRBD1. Germline-derived CDR1 and CDR2 are LGHDT and YNNKEL (reference sequence). J was trimmed by 0 bases and V by 1 base; bases with no gene match: 7. The CDR3 contains 18 residues. Written as DNA, the CDR3 is TGTGCCAGCAGCCAAGTCGGGGGACAGGGCCTAGCCAAAAACATTCAGTACTTC. Amino acids: CASSQVGGQGLAKNIQYF.

The table lists this clone with a few counts. The genes are TRBV7-3 and TRBJ1-5; possibly TRBD1 for D (6 bases). This CDR3 has 15 amino acids. CDR1 SGHTA and CDR2 FQGTGA come from the germline V gene. V lost 4 bases, J lost 12 bases, and 22 bases lay in between. CDR3 sequence: CASSSRGPPGEVQHF. DNA of the CDR3: TGTGCCAGCAGCTCCCGGGGGCCGCCGGGAGAGGTCCAGCATTTT.

The chain uses TRBV28 and TRBJ1-1; D gene uncertain. Trimming pared 3 bases from V and 3 bases from J, leaving 5 bases between. Germline loops: CDR1 MDHEN, CDR2 SYDVKM. The CDR3 has 12 amino acids. The CDR3 region has the DNA TGTGCCAGCAGTTTTGGGGACACTGAAGCTTTCTTT. Protein sequence: CASSFGDTEAFF.

The chain employs TRBV2 and TRBJ2-1; D is undetermined. The CDR3 contains 14 residues. Trimming took 2 bases from V and 6 from J, leaving 11 bases between them. Germline loops: CDR1 SNHLY, CDR2 FYNNEI. CDR3 nucleotide sequence: TGTGCCAGCAGTGAAAGGCTAACCCCCAATGAGCAGTTCTTC. Residues: CASSERLTPNEQFF.

J is TRBJ2-3 and V is TRBV24-1; D is ambiguous. Trimming removed 4 bases from V and 0 bases from J, with 10 bases in between. This CDR3 spans 15 amino acids. Germline V gene sequence: CDR1 KGHDR, CDR2 SFDVKD. The CDR3 DNA reads TGTGCCACCAGTGAAGGCGGTAGGAGCACAGATACGCAGTATTTT. This codes for CATSEGGRSTDTQYF.

A word on this clone: Additional DNA sequences in this sample encode the identical CDR3. The chain uses TRBV11-2 and TRBJ2-1; D may correspond to TRBD1 or TRBD2 (5 bases each). The germline V and J ends were trimmed by 1 base and 1 base, with 5 bases remaining between them. Germline V CDR1 and CDR2: SGHAT, FQNNGV. CDR3 length: 14 amino acids. The CDR3 protein is CASSLGGSYNEQFF. The DNA for the CDR3 is TGTGCCAGCAGCTTAGGGGGGTCCTACAATGAGCAGTTCTTC. The full variable domain, completed using reference TRBV11-2 and TRBJ2-1, is EAGVAQSPRYKIIEKRQSVAFWCNPISGHATLYWYQQILGQGPKLLIQFQNNGVVDDSQLPKDRFSAERLKGVDSTLKIQPAKLEDSAVYLCASSLGGSYNEQFFGPGTRLTVL.

The rearrangement links TRBV9 to TRBJ2-1, with D tentatively TRBD1 (6 bases). CDR3 length: 17 residues. From germline, CDR1 is SGDLS and CDR2 YYNGEE. The V end lost 3 bases, the J end lost 3 bases, and 19 bases lay between the germline ends. The CDR3 is CASSGGLGTGSYNEQFF. The CDR3 DNA reads as TGTGCCAGCAGCGGGGGTCTCGGAACAGGGAGCTACAATGAGCAGTTCTTC.

This clone came up once. The chain carries TRBV5-1 and TRBJ2-5; D ambiguous. Trimming pared 2 bases from V and 2 bases from J, leaving 7 bases between. The CDR3 length is 13 residues. Germline CDR1 and CDR2: SGHRS and YFSETQ. CDR3 sequence: CASSFSLQETQYF. Here the CDR3 DNA reads TGCGCCAGCAGCTTTAGCCTACAAGAGACCCAGTACTTC.

V is TRBV6-1 and J is TRBJ1-5; D may be TRBD1 (5 bases). The V end lost 0 bases, the J end lost 11 bases, and 14 bases lay between the germline ends. The germline V gene has CDR1 MNHNS and CDR2 SASEGT. This CDR3 has 14 amino acids. In nucleotides, the CDR3 is TGTGCCAGCAGTGAAGCGCGGGGGGTAGGAGCCCAGCATTTT. This codes for CASSEARGVGAQHF.

The genes are TRBV5-1 and TRBJ1-5; a weak D match, TRBD1 (6 bases). Deletions cut 8 bases from V and 9 bases from J, with 21 bases between. Germline V gene lookup returns CDR1 SGHRS and CDR2 YFSETQ. CDR3 length: 14 residues. Here the CDR3 DNA reads TGCGCCAGTACCAGGGGACACACTCAAAGGCCCCAGCATTTT. This translates into CASTRGHTQRPQHF.